This T cell receptor (beta chain) was observed in a study of CD8 T cells in ankylosing spondylitis. With molecular barcodes, quantitative 5'-RACE was used to make the TCR beta libraries. Each CDR3 protein is one row after TCRdb ran MiXCR on the 5' RACE reads. The table lists about 250,000 distinct CDR3 sequences, 30% to 35% of them singletons, with around 4.5% in the top ten. Concerning this clonotype itself: As yet, its antigen is unknown.

The V gene's germline CDR1 is DFQATT and CDR2 SNEGSKA (reference sequence). The CDR3 spans 14 residues. Unmatched junction bases numbered 5, after V lost 8 bases and J lost 0 bases. Study-wide findings and caveats: Reports say disease-linked clones showed up significantly more in matched ankylosing spondylitis synovial fluid. Existing reports had already noted some motif variants in reactive arthritis synovial fluid and blood. A motif in TCR beta, a set of several highly homologous variants, appeared characteristic of ankylosing spondylitis blood.

This sequence originates from a male donor with ankylosing spondylitis or in good health (not recorded which). The source material was blood, either unsorted or a sorted T cell fraction (not recorded which). J is TRBJ1-3 and V is TRBV20-1, with TRBD1 matching 9 bases. The CDR3 region has the DNA TGCAGTAGGGACAGGGCCGTCTCTGGAAACACCATATATTTT. Translating gives CSRDRAVSGNTIYF.